A selection of T cell receptor beta chains follows, all from one sample in a study of immune evolution from preneoplasia to lung adenocarcinoma. Profiled with immunoSEQ multiplex PCR; TCRdb holds only in-frame clones, not every one. The top ten hold roughly an eighth of the sample, which has about 4,000 clones, over 65% seen once. Sequencing was performed on FFPE minimally invasive lung adenocarcinoma tissue. The receptors stem from a person between 65 and 80 years old with lung adenocarcinoma. CDR3s include the opening cysteine and the closing phenylalanine or tryptophan. The D gene is left open where the match is weak. Size is stated for part of the rows, as once, few or many counts, or as a class when the clone is expanded.

cdr3_aa: CAWSRKGVAEAFF; cdr3_nt: TGTGCCTGGAGTCGGAAGGGGGTAGCTGAAGCTTTCTTT; v_call: TRBV30; j_call: TRBJ1-1; cdr3_length: 13; clone_size: .; d_call: .
cdr3_aa: CATSGGTTDTQYF; cdr3_nt: TGCGCCACCTCAGGAGGGACTACAGATACGCAGTATTTT; v_call: TRBV5-1; j_call: TRBJ2-3; cdr3_length: 13; clone_size: once; d_call: .
cdr3_aa: CASSPETGEAFF; cdr3_nt: TGCGCCAGCAGCCCGGAGACAGGTGAAGCTTTCTTT; v_call: TRBV5-1; j_call: TRBJ1-1; cdr3_length: 12; clone_size: .; d_call: .
cdr3_aa: CATKHFRAGLEETGELFF; cdr3_nt: TGTGCCACTAAACATTTCCGGGCGGGGCTAGAAGAGACCGGGGAGCTGTTTTTT; v_call: TRBV4-2; j_call: TRBJ2-2; cdr3_length: 18; clone_size: .; d_call: .
cdr3_aa: CAISESGQARWEYF; cdr3_nt: TGTGCCATCAGTGAGTCGGGACAAGCCAGGTGGGAGTACTTC; v_call: TRBV10-3; j_call: TRBJ2-7; cdr3_length: 14; clone_size: .; d_call: .
cdr3_aa: CASSELAGSYNEQFF; cdr3_nt: TGTGCCAGCAGTGAACTAGCGGGATCCTACAATGAGCAGTTCTTC; v_call: TRBV6-1; j_call: TRBJ2-1; cdr3_length: 15; clone_size: few; d_call: TRBD2
cdr3_aa: CASSPGSTDTQYF; cdr3_nt: TGTGCCAGCTCACCAGGGAGCACAGATACGCAGTATTTT; v_call: TRBV18; j_call: TRBJ2-3; cdr3_length: 13; clone_size: .; d_call: .
cdr3_aa: CASSDYNQPQHF; cdr3_nt: TGTGCCAGCAGTGACTATAATCAGCCCCAGCATTTT; v_call: TRBV6-5; j_call: TRBJ1-5; cdr3_length: 12; clone_size: .; d_call: .
cdr3_aa: CASSSSGASRTDTQYF; cdr3_nt: TGTGCCAGCAGTTCGTCAGGGGCCAGTCGCACAGATACGCAGTATTTT; v_call: TRBV28; j_call: TRBJ2-3; cdr3_length: 16; clone_size: .; d_call: .
cdr3_aa: CASSLAAGIGNIQYF; cdr3_nt: TGTGCCAGCAGCTTAGCTGCGGGAATAGGAAACATTCAGTACTTC; v_call: TRBV7-6; j_call: TRBJ2-4; cdr3_length: 15; clone_size: .; d_call: .
cdr3_aa: CASSVSGSGADTQYF; cdr3_nt: TGTGCCAGCAGCGTTAGCGGGAGCGGAGCAGATACGCAGTATTTT; v_call: TRBV9; j_call: TRBJ2-3; cdr3_length: 15; clone_size: .; d_call: TRBD2
cdr3_aa: CATSRDFRTYEQYF; cdr3_nt: TGTGCCACCAGCAGAGACTTCAGGACTTACGAGCAGTACTTC; v_call: TRBV15; j_call: TRBJ2-7; cdr3_length: 14; clone_size: .; d_call: .
cdr3_aa: CSAGEMRTEAFF; cdr3_nt: TGCAGCGCCGGTGAGATGAGGACTGAAGCTTTCTTT; v_call: TRBV29-1; j_call: TRBJ1-1; cdr3_length: 12; clone_size: .; d_call: .
cdr3_aa: CASSQEIAGVWEQYF; cdr3_nt: TGCGCCAGCAGCCAAGAAATAGCGGGAGTTTGGGAGCAGTACTTC; v_call: TRBV4-1; j_call: TRBJ2-7; cdr3_length: 15; clone_size: .; d_call: TRBD2
cdr3_aa: CASSPPPRRQPQHF; cdr3_nt: TGTGCCAGCAGTCCCCCTCCCCGACGGCAGCCCCAGCATTTT; v_call: TRBV28; j_call: TRBJ1-5; cdr3_length: 14; clone_size: .; d_call: .
cdr3_aa: CARSVPGGTIYF; cdr3_nt: TGTGCCAGAAGCGTCCCTGGAGGCACCATATATTTT; v_call: TRBV5-3; j_call: TRBJ1-3; cdr3_length: 12; clone_size: large; d_call: .
cdr3_aa: CASSGPDTQYF; cdr3_nt: TGCGCCAGTAGTGGGCCAGATACGCAGTATTTT; v_call: TRBV10-1; j_call: TRBJ2-3; cdr3_length: 11; clone_size: .; d_call: .
cdr3_aa: CASSLRPADGYTF; cdr3_nt: TGTGCCAGCAGTTTACGGCCCGCCGATGGCTACACCTTC; v_call: TRBV28; j_call: TRBJ1-2; cdr3_length: 13; clone_size: .; d_call: .
cdr3_aa: CASSQLLAAPSEQYF; cdr3_nt: TGTGCCAGCAGCCAACTACTAGCGGCCCCCTCCGAGCAGTACTTC; v_call: TRBV9; j_call: TRBJ2-7; cdr3_length: 15; clone_size: few; d_call: TRBD2
cdr3_aa: CASTPPGTRAGGNTIYF; cdr3_nt: TGTGCCAGTACCCCGCCCGGGACGCGTGCCGGCGGAAACACCATATATTTT; v_call: TRBV19; j_call: TRBJ1-3; cdr3_length: 17; clone_size: .; d_call: .
cdr3_aa: CASSLAPVATYEQYF; cdr3_nt: TGTGCCAGCAGCTTAGCCCCAGTAGCGACCTACGAGCAGTACTTC; v_call: TRBV7-2; j_call: TRBJ2-7; cdr3_length: 15; clone_size: .; d_call: .
cdr3_aa: CASSQDTGMSGYTF; cdr3_nt: TGCGCCAGCAGCCAAGATACGGGAATGAGTGGCTACACCTTC; v_call: TRBV4-1; j_call: TRBJ1-2; cdr3_length: 14; clone_size: .; d_call: .
cdr3_aa: CASSFGQRGVWEQYF; cdr3_nt: TGTGCCAGCAGCTTCGGACAGAGGGGGGTTTGGGAGCAGTACTTC; v_call: TRBV27; j_call: TRBJ2-7; cdr3_length: 15; clone_size: once; d_call: .
cdr3_aa: CASSVGGTDQETQYF; cdr3_nt: TGTGCCAGCAGCGTGGGGGGGACAGACCAAGAGACCCAGTACTTC; v_call: TRBV9; j_call: TRBJ2-5; cdr3_length: 15; clone_size: .; d_call: .
cdr3_aa: CASSLGGPGTEAFF; cdr3_nt: TGTGCCAGCAGCTTAGGGGGTCCGGGCACTGAAGCTTTCTTT; v_call: TRBV7-9; j_call: TRBJ1-1; cdr3_length: 14; clone_size: .; d_call: .
cdr3_aa: CASSSGQSNQPQHF; cdr3_nt: TGTGCCAGCAGCTCGGGACAGTCCAATCAGCCCCAGCATTTT; v_call: TRBV11-3; j_call: TRBJ1-5; cdr3_length: 14; clone_size: .; d_call: TRBD1